The TCR beta chain under discussion was sequenced for a study of blood T cells in healthy people across ages. CDR1 SGDLS and CDR2 YYNGEE come from the germline V gene. The CDR3 covers 13 residues. Trimming shortened V by 4 bases and J by 5 bases, and 12 bases separated the two germline ends. A J-beta primer mix and a sample-barcoded 5' primer were used in a second PCR of roughly 6 to 12 cycles. Researchers report that each sample yielded at least 2.5 million CDR3-containing paired-end reads. MiXCR, run by TCRdb on the 5' RACE reads, gives a single entry per CDR3 protein. The sample includes 550,000 to 700,000 distinct CDR3 sequences, about 26% of them seen just once. This clonotype came up a few times. Each sample had at least 6 million PBMCs isolated.

The material sequenced was blood. This clonotype was obtained from a woman aged 70-85 years in good health. The V call is TRBV9, the J call TRBJ1-1; D remains unclear. As DNA, the CDR3 is TGTGCCAGCAGCCCCATGAACCCGACTGAAGCTTTCTTT. Encoded protein: CASSPMNPTEAFF.